This is a list of T cell receptor beta chains from one sample in a study of blood T cell repertoires in COVID-19. Libraries were prepared by immunoSEQ multiplex PCR; TCRdb keeps only in-frame clonotypes and omits some of them. The sample holds 65,000 to 95,000 clones, 75% to 90% seen once. The sequenced sample consisted of peripheral blood. These receptors were taken from an elderly man with acute or convalescent COVID-19. The CDR3 runs from the conserved cysteine through the conserved F or W. D genes are given only for firm matches. Size tells how often a clone was seen (once, few, many) or the class of an expanded clone, and some rows leave it out.

TRBV14	.	TRBJ1-2	14	.	CASSQGGGLYGYTF	TGTGCCAGCAGCCAAGGTGGAGGGCTCTACGGCTACACCTTC
TRBV5-1	TRBD2	TRBJ2-7	16	.	CASSGNPSSGRGEQYF	TGCGCCAGCAGCGGGAACCCATCTAGCGGGAGAGGCGAGCAGTACTTC
TRBV6-5	.	TRBJ1-5	14	.	CASSSGQHNQPQHF	TGTGCCAGCAGTTCTGGACAGCACAATCAGCCCCAGCATTTT
TRBV4-1	.	TRBJ1-1	12	.	CASSQDQMEAFF	TGCGCCAGCAGCCAAGATCAGATGGAAGCTTTCTTT
TRBV2	TRBD2	TRBJ2-7	12	few	CASLRERGEQYF	TGTGCCAGCCTACGCGAGCGGGGCGAGCAGTACTTC
TRBV6-5	.	TRBJ1-1	11	.	CATFGRGRGIF	TGTGCCACTTTCGGCAGGGGCCGAGGGATTTTT
TRBV18	TRBD1	TRBJ1-1	14	.	CASSLPDRHTEAFF	TGTGCCAGCTCACTTCCGGACAGGCACACTGAAGCTTTCTTT
TRBV11-2	.	TRBJ2-2	14	.	CASSLWGDTGELFF	TGTGCCAGCAGCTTATGGGGCGACACCGGGGAGCTGTTTTTT
TRBV19	.	TRBJ2-3	16	.	CASSVSGTVSTDTQYF	TGTGCCAGTAGTGTTAGCGGGACAGTCTCCACAGATACGCAGTATTTT
TRBV11-2	TRBD1	TRBJ1-1	14	.	CASSSGTANTEAFF	TGTGCCAGCAGCTCCGGGACAGCGAACACTGAAGCTTTCTTT
TRBV18	TRBD1	TRBJ1-4	14	.	CASSAQGLNEKLFF	TGTGCCAGCTCGGCACAGGGGCTGAATGAAAAACTGTTTTTT
TRBV7-8	TRBD2	TRBJ2-3	16	.	CASSLVLLAGADTQYF	TGTGCCAGCAGCTTAGTTCTACTAGCGGGAGCAGATACGCAGTATTTT